The source of this TCR beta chain is a study of shared clonotypes between healthy human individuals. Study-level findings and limits: Compared with memory subsets, naive subsets generally had larger estimated richness.

Naivety among CD8 cells was defined by CD45RO negativity and positive CCR7 selection, thereby excluding terminally differentiated effector memory CD45RA+ cells. Points on this clone: The antigen is undetermined.

The CDR3 spans 20 residues. V lost 1 base to trimming and J lost 6 bases, with 31 bases between them. Germline CDR1 SQVTM, CDR2 ANQGSEA. TCRdb's copy holds only in-frame clones and misses some; the assay was immunoSEQ multiplex PCR. The table lists about 2,200,000 clones, 90% to 95% of them singletons. Sequencing was carried out using naive CD8+ T cells from PBMCs. The rearrangement links TRBV29-1 to TRBJ2-1; possibly TRBD1 for D (6 bases). This receptor was taken from a man between 18 and 29 years old in good health. Some clones in this sample may be carry-over from other donors' samples. CDR3 DNA sequence: TGCAGCGTTGAAGGTAGCACCTCCGAGAATGAGGGTCTCAGGGGCAATGAGCAGTTCTTC. It codes for CSVEGSTSENEGLRGNEQFF.